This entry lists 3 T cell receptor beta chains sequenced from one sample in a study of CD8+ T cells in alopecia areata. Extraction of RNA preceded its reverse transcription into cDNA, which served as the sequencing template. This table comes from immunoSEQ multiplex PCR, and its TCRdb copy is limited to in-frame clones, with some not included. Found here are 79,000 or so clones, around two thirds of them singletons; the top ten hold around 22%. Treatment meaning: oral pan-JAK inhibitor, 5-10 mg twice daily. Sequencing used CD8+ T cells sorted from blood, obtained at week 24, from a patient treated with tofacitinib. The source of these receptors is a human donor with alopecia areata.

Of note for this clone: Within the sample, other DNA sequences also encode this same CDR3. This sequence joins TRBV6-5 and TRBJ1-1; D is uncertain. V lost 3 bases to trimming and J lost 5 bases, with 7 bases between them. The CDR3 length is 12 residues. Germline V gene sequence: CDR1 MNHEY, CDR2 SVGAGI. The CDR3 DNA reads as TGTGCCAGCAGTTATCTGGGGACTGAAGCTTTCTTT. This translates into CASSYLGTEAFF.

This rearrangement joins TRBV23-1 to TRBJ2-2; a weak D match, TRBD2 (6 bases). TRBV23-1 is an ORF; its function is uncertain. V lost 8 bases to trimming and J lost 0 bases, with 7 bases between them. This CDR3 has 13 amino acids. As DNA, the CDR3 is TGCGCCAGCGGCGGGGCGAACACCGGGGAGCTGTTTTTT. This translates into CASGGANTGELFF.

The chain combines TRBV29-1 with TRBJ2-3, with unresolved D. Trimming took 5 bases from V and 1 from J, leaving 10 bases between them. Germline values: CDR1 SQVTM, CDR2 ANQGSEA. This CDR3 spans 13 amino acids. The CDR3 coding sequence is TGCAGCGTTATCCTGACGGGCACAGATACGCAGTATTTT. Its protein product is CSVILTGTDTQYF.